This TCR beta chain was recovered during a study of response to subunit inactivated influenza vaccine. This clonotype occurred many times. One entry per CDR3 protein, called by TCRdb with MiXCR from the RT-PCR reads. The sample holds around 470,000 distinct CDR3 sequences, 7.2% seen once. CDR3 length equals 15 residues. The V end lost 6 bases, the J end lost 5 bases, and 19 bases lay between the germline ends. V and J are TRBV12-3 or TRBV12-4 and TRBJ2-5; D perhaps matches TRBD2 (6 bases). The receptor's source is a man aged 50-75 years who received an inactivated influenza vaccine. The sequencing used PBMCs from blood, collected around 2 years after vaccination. The CDR3 DNA reads as TGTGCCAGCAGAGCCGGAGGGATGGGAACCGAGACCCAGTACTTC. This translates into CASRAGGMGTETQYF.